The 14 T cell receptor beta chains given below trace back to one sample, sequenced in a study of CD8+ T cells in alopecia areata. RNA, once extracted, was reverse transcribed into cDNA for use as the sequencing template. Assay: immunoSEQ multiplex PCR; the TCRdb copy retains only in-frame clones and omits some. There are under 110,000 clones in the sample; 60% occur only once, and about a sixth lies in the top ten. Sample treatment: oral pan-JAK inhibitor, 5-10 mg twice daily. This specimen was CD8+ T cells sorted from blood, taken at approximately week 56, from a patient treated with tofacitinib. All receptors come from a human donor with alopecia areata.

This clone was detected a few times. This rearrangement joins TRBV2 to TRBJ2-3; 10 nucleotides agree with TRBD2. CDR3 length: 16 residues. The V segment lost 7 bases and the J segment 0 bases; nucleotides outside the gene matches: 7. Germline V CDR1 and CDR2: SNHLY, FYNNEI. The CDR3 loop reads CASIAGSGGSTDTQYF. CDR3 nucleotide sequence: TGTGCCAGCATCGCGGGTAGCGGGGGGAGCACAGATACGCAGTATTTT.

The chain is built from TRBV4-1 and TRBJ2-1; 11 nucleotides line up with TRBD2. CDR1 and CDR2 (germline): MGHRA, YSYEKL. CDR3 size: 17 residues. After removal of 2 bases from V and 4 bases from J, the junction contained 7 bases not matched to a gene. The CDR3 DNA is TGCGCCAGCAGCCAAAGGGAGGGACTAGCGGAATACAATGAGCAGTTCTTC. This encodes CASSQREGLAEYNEQFF.

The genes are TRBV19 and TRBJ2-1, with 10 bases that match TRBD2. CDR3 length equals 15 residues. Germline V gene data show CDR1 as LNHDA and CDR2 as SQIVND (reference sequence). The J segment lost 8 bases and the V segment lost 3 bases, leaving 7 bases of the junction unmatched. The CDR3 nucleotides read TGTGCCAGTAGTATCAAACTAGCGGGGATCCATGAGCAGTTCTTC. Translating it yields CASSIKLAGIHEQFF.

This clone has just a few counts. CDR3 in amino acids: CASSLDMGRYGYTF. Here the CDR3 DNA reads TGCGCCAGCAGCTTGGATATGGGACGCTATGGCTACACCTTC. J is TRBJ1-2 and V is TRBV5-1, with D maybe TRBD1 (5 bases). This CDR3 has 14 amino acids. Trimming took off 0 bases at V and 4 bases at J, with 10 bases between the two ends. Looked up from germline, CDR1 is SGHRS and CDR2 is YFSETQ.

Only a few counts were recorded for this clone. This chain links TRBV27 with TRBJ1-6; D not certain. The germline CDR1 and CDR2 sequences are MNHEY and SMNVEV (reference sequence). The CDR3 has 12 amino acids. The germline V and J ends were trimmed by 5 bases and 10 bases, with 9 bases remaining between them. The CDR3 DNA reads TGTGCCAGCAGTCTCCTAGGGTCACCCCTCCACTTT. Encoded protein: CASSLLGSPLHF.

The CDR3 nucleotides are TGCAGCGTTGAAGCGGAAGGGGGGAATTTGTCCTACGAGCAGTACTTC. The encoded protein is CSVEAEGGNLSYEQYF. The chain recombines TRBV29-1 with TRBJ2-7, with D possibly being TRBD1 or TRBD2 (6 bases each). V was clipped by 1 base and J by 1 base, with 17 bases between them. The CDR3 loop spans 16 amino acids. CDR1 and CDR2 (germline): SQVTM, ANQGSEA.

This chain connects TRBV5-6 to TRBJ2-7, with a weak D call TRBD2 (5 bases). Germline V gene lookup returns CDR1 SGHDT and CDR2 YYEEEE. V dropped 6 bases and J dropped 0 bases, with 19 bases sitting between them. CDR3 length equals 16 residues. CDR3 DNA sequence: TGTGCCAGCACACTACACACCGTTACTAGCTCCTACGAGCAGTACTTC. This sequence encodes CASTLHTVTSSYEQYF. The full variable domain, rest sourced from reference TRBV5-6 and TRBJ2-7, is DAGVTQSPTHLIKTRGQQVTLRCSPKSGHDTVSWYQQALGQGPQFIFQYYEEEERQRGNFPDRFSGHQFPNYSSELNVNALLLGDSALYLCASTLHTVTSSYEQYFGPGTRLTVT.

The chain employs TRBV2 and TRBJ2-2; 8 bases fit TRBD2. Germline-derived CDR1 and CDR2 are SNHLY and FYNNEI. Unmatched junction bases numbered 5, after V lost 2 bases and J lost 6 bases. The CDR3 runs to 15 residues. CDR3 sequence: CASSEHKRGSGELFF. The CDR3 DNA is TGTGCCAGCAGTGAACACAAGCGGGGGTCCGGGGAGCTGTTTTTT.

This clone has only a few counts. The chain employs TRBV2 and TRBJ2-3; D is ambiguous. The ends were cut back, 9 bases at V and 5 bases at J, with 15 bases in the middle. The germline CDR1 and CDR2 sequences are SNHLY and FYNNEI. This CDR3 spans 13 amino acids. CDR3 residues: CASSPDWRDTQYF. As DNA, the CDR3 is TGTGCCAGTTCCCCCGACTGGCGAGATACGCAGTATTTT. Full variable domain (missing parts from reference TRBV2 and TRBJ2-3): EPEVTQTPSHQVTQMGQEVILRCVPISNHLYFYWYRQILGQKVEFLVSFYNNEISEKSEIFDDQFSVERPDGSNFTLKIRSTKLEDSAMYFCASSPDWRDTQYFGPGTRLTVL.

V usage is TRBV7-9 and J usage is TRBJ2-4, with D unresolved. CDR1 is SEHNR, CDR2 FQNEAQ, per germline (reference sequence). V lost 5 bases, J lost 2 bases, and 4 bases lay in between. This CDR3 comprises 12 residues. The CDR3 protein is CASSVSKNIQYF. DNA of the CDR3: TGTGCCAGCAGCGTTTCCAAAAACATTCAGTACTTC.

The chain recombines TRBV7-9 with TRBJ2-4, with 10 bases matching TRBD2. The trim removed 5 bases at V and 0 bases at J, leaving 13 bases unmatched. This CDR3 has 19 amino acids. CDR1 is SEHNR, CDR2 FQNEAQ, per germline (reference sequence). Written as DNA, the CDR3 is TGTGCCAGCAGCACCAGCGGGAGGGGAGATAAAATAGCCAAAAACATTCAGTACTTC. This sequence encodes CASSTSGRGDKIAKNIQYF.

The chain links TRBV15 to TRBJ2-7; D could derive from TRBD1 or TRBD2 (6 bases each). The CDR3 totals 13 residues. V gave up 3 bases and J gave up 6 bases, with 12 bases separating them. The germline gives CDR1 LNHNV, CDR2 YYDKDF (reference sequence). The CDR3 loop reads CATSRGGGIEQYF. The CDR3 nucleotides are TGTGCCACCAGCAGGGGGGGCGGGATCGAGCAGTACTTC. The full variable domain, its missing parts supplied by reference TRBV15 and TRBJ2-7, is DAMVIQNPRYQVTQFGKPVTLSCSQTLNHNVMYWYQQKSSQAPKLLFHYYDKDFNNEADTPDNFQSRRPNTSFCFLDIRSPGLGDTAMYLCATSRGGGIEQYFGPGTRLTVT.

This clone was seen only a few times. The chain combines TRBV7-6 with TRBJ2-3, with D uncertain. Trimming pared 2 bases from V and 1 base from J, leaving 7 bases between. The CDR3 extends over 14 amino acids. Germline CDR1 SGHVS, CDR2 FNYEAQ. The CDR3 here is CASSLSSGTDTQYF. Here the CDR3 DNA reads TGTGCCAGCAGCTTAAGTTCGGGCACAGATACGCAGTATTTT.

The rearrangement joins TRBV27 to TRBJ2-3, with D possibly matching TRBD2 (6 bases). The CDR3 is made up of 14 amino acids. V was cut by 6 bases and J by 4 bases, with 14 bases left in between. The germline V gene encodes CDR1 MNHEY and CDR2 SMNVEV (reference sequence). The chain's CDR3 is CASSWDPSADTQYF. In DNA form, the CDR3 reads TGTGCCAGCAGCTGGGACCCTAGCGCAGATACGCAGTATTTT.